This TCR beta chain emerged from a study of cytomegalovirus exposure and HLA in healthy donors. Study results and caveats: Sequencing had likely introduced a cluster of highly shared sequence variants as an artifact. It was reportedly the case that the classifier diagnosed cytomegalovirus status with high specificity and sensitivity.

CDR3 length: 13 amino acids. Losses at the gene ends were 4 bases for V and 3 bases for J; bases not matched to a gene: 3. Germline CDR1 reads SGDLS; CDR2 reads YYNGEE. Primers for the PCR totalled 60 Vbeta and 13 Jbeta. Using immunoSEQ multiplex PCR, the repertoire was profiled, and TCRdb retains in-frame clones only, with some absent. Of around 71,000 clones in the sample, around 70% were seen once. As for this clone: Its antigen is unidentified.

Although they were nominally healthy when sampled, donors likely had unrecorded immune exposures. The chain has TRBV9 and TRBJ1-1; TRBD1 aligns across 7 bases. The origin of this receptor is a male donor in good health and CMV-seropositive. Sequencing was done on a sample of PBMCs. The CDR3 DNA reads TGTGCCAGCAGCCCAGGGGGATACACTGAAGCTTTCTTT. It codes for CASSPGGYTEAFF.